The 19 T cell receptor beta chains given below trace back to one sample, sequenced in a study of T-cell reconstitution after alpha-beta-depleted transplantation in children. The authors prepared the TCRbeta library with unique molecular identifiers. From the PCR reads, TCRdb called clonotypes with MiXCR, one entry per CDR3 protein. Of a few hundred thousand distinct CDR3 sequences in the sample, 23% were seen once. This sample comprised PBMCs, mostly from graft donor cells, obtained 180 days after TCRalphabeta/CD19-depleted stem cell transplant. These TCRs come from a male patient younger than 18 who had a stem cell transplant for acute lymphoblastic leukemia, so the T cells may come from the graft donor.

This clonotype was counted between two and nine times. This rearrangement joins TRBV20-1 to TRBJ1-6; 7 bases match TRBD1. Trimming cost V 6 bases and J 2 bases; bases outside gene matches: 4. The CDR3 has 14 residues. Germline values: CDR1 DFQATT, CDR2 SNEGSKA (reference sequence). DNA for the CDR3: TGCAGTGCCCTGACAGGGCCCTATAATTCACCCCTCCACTTT. It translates to CSALTGPYNSPLHF.

The genes are TRBV7-9 and TRBJ2-7; 8 nucleotides agree with TRBD1. V lost 2 bases, J lost 4 bases, and 13 bases stayed unmatched. The V gene's germline CDR1 is SEHNR and CDR2 FQNEAQ (reference sequence). CDR3 size: 17 residues. In nucleotides, the CDR3 is TGTGCCAGCAGCTTAAGTTGGTTTTACAGGGGGAGGTACGAGCAGTACTTC. Its translation: CASSLSWFYRGRYEQYF. Filled out from reference TRBV7-9 and TRBJ2-7, the complete variable domain reads DTGVSQNPRHKITKRGQNVTFRCDPISEHNRLYWYRQTLGQGPEFLTYFQNEAQLEKSRLLSDRFSAERPKGSFSTLEIQRTEQGDSAMYLCASSLSWFYRGRYEQYFGPGTRLTVT.

This chain links TRBV5-1 with TRBJ1-4; D gene unclear. The germline gives CDR1 SGHRS, CDR2 YFSETQ. The CDR3 contains 18 residues. The V end lost 0 bases, the J end lost 4 bases, and 19 bases lay between the germline ends. CDR3 protein: CASSLEEGWRKSNEKLFF. CDR3 coding DNA: TGCGCCAGCAGCTTGGAGGAGGGTTGGAGGAAGAGTAATGAAAAACTGTTTTTT. Variable domain in full (rest from reference TRBV5-1 and TRBJ1-4): KAGVTQTPRYLIKTRGQQVTLSCSPISGHRSVSWYQQTPGQGLQFLFEYFSETQRNKGNFPGRFSGRQFSNSRSEMNVSTLELGDSALYLCASSLEEGWRKSNEKLFFGSGTQLSVL.

The gene calls are TRBV27 and TRBJ1-1, with 10 bases lining up with TRBD1. The V gene end was trimmed by 6 bases and the J gene end by 0 bases; junction bases not matched to a gene: 1. Germline V lookup: CDR1 MNHEY, CDR2 SMNVEV (reference sequence). CDR3 length: 14 residues. DNA of the CDR3: TGTGCCAGCAGGGACAGGGGGATGAACACTGAAGCTTTCTTT. Amino acid sequence: CASRDRGMNTEAFF.

This clonotype came up a few times. This chain connects TRBV7-3 to TRBJ2-3; no clear D. V was clipped by 0 bases and J by 2 bases, with 15 bases between them. The CDR3 sequence is 17 residues long. The germline CDR1 and CDR2 sequences are SGHTA and FQGTGA. This CDR3 reads CASSLTYNSLVTDTQYF. The CDR3 DNA reads as TGTGCCAGCAGCTTAACGTATAACAGCCTAGTCACAGATACGCAGTATTTT.

This clonotype was picked up a small number of times. The genes are TRBV4-1 and TRBJ2-2, with D hard to call. Per the germline V gene, CDR1 is MGHRA and CDR2 is YSYEKL. Trimming removed 0 bases at V and 8 bases at J, with 10 bases between. The length of the CDR3 is 14 residues. The CDR3 region has the DNA TGCGCCAGCAGCCAAGATGTACCGGCTGGGGAGCTGTTTTTT. Encoded protein: CASSQDVPAGELFF.

J is TRBJ2-1 and V is TRBV7-3; TRBD2 might be the D (7 bases). The V gene's germline CDR1 is SGHTA and CDR2 FQGTGA. V lost 5 bases and J 7 bases, leaving 21 bases between the germline ends. The CDR3 loop spans 16 amino acids. The CDR3 spells CASSPATGRGGNEQFF. The CDR3 coding sequence is TGTGCCAGCAGCCCAGCTACAGGGAGGGGAGGGAATGAGCAGTTCTTC. Supplemented by reference TRBV7-3 and TRBJ2-1, the full variable domain reads GAGVSQTPSNKVTEKGKYVELRCDPISGHTALYWYRQSLGQGPEFLIYFQGTGAADDSGLPNDRFFAVRPEGSVSTLKIQRTERGDSAVYLCASSPATGRGGNEQFFGPGTRLTVL.

The chain joins TRBV18 to TRBJ1-1; 8 positions agree with TRBD1. J was trimmed by 6 bases and V by 3 bases; bases with no gene match: 9. Looked up from germline, CDR1 is KGHSH and CDR2 is LQKENI. The CDR3 spans 15 residues. In DNA, the CDR3 is TGTGCCAGCTCACCCTTCGGACAGGGAACGTCTGAAGCTTTCTTT. Residues: CASSPFGQGTSEAFF.

The chain recombines TRBV6-5 with TRBJ2-1; D unresolved. The germline V and J ends were trimmed by 2 bases and 8 bases, with 10 bases remaining between them. Germline CDR1 reads MNHEY; CDR2 reads SVGAGI. This CDR3 region has 13 residues. DNA for the CDR3: TGTGCCAGCAGTTACACGGCGGTGCATGAGCAGTTCTTC. Translation gives CASSYTAVHEQFF.

The genes are TRBV24-1 and TRBJ2-5; D possibly matches TRBD1 or TRBD2 (7 bases each). Germline V lookup: CDR1 KGHDR, CDR2 SFDVKD. Trimming left V 4 bases short and J 2 bases short, with 19 bases between. The CDR3 totals 17 residues. The chain's CDR3 is CATSDHVDREGQETQYF. CDR3 coding DNA: TGTGCCACCAGTGACCACGTTGACAGGGAGGGACAAGAGACCCAGTACTTC.

This clonotype came up a few times. This rearrangement joins TRBV5-1 to TRBJ2-1; possibly TRBD1 or TRBD2 for D (5 bases each). CDR1 is SGHRS and CDR2 is YFSETQ in the germline V gene. Trimming took off 0 bases at V and 9 bases at J, with 16 bases between the two ends. The CDR3 runs 15 residues. This CDR3 reads CASSLDPLRGTEQFF. CDR3 bases: TGCGCCAGCAGCTTGGACCCCCTCCGGGGCACTGAGCAGTTCTTC.

The sample holds a few counts of this clonotype. This chain joins TRBV19 and TRBJ1-2; D is uncertain. V was pared by 7 bases and J by 2 bases, with 11 bases between. This CDR3 region has 13 residues. Germline assignment: CDR1 LNHDA and CDR2 SQIVND (reference sequence). The CDR3 sequence: CASTLTLNYGYTF. The CDR3 DNA is TGTGCCAGTACCCTGACACTGAACTATGGCTACACCTTC. Filled out from reference TRBV19 and TRBJ1-2, the complete variable domain reads DGGITQSPKYLFRKEGQNVTLSCEQNLNHDAMYWYRQDPGQGLRLIYYSQIVNDFQKGDIAEGYSVSREKKESFPLTVTSAQKNPTAFYLCASTLTLNYGYTFGSGTRLTVV.

This chain joins TRBV12-3 or TRBV12-4 and TRBJ2-2, with D possibly called TRBD1 or TRBD2 (5 bases each). The CDR3 contains 15 residues. V was clipped by 6 bases and J by 0 bases, with 11 bases between them. CDR3 DNA sequence: TGTGCCAGCAGCCCGGGACCCACGAACACCGGGGAGCTGTTTTTT. The encoded protein is CASSPGPTNTGELFF.

The chain uses TRBV4-2 and TRBJ1-2; D not certain. The CDR3 runs to 15 residues. CDR1 LGHNA and CDR2 YNFKEQ come from the germline V gene. Trimming took 0 bases from V and 6 from J, leaving 14 bases between them. The CDR3 loop reads CASSQDGQRENGYTF. The DNA for the CDR3 is TGTGCCAGCAGCCAAGATGGGCAAAGAGAGAATGGCTACACCTTC.

The V call is TRBV6-2 or TRBV6-3, the J call TRBJ2-7, with 10 bases lining up with TRBD1. V lost 4 bases to trimming and J lost 6 bases; unmatched junction nucleotides: 3. This CDR3 comprises 13 residues. Per germline, CDR1 MNHEY and CDR2 SVGEGT. The CDR3 DNA is TGTGCCAGCAGTTTAGGACAGGGGGTCGAGCAGTACTTC. Its translation: CASSLGQGVEQYF.

This clonotype was observed a handful of times. The chain carries TRBV7-9 and TRBJ2-7; perhaps TRBD2 as D (6 bases). CDR3 size: 14 residues. Germline V gene data show CDR1 as SEHNR and CDR2 as FQNEAQ (reference sequence). V lost 3 bases to trimming and J lost 0 bases, with 9 bases between them. The CDR3 spells CASSFLASSYEQYF. CDR3 in DNA: TGTGCCAGCAGCTTCCTAGCGTCCTCCTACGAGCAGTACTTC. Looking up the rest from reference TRBV7-9 and TRBJ2-7 gives the full variable domain: DTGVSQNPRHKITKRGQNVTFRCDPISEHNRLYWYRQTLGQGPEFLTYFQNEAQLEKSRLLSDRFSAERPKGSFSTLEIQRTEQGDSAMYLCASSFLASSYEQYFGPGTRLTVT.

The J gene is TRBJ2-7, the V gene TRBV13; 9 bases are shared with TRBD1. This CDR3 comprises 16 residues. Looked up from germline, CDR1 is PRHDT and CDR2 is FYEKMQ (reference sequence). The J segment lost 5 bases and the V segment lost 2 bases, leaving 10 bases of the junction unmatched. In nucleotides, the CDR3 is TGTGCCAGCAGCTTAAAACTGGGGACAGGGAAACACGAGCAGTACTTC. Amino acids: CASSLKLGTGKHEQYF.

Only one count was recorded for this clonotype. The chain combines TRBV15 with TRBJ2-3; TRBD2 matches 15 bases. This CDR3 has 16 amino acids. The J segment lost 6 bases and the V segment lost 5 bases, leaving 6 bases of the junction unmatched. From germline, CDR1 is LNHNV and CDR2 YYDKDF (reference sequence). The CDR3 sequence: CATSSRGTSGRDTQYF. CDR3 nucleotides: TGTGCCACCAGCTCCCGAGGGACTAGCGGGAGGGATACGCAGTATTTT. The whole variable domain, filled in from reference TRBV15 and TRBJ2-3, reads DAMVIQNPRYQVTQFGKPVTLSCSQTLNHNVMYWYQQKSSQAPKLLFHYYDKDFNNEADTPDNFQSRRPNTSFCFLDIRSPGLGDTAMYLCATSSRGTSGRDTQYFGPGTRLTVL.

The gene calls are TRBV6-1 and TRBJ2-2, with TRBD2 matching 10 bases. The CDR3 sequence is 14 residues long. Germline V gene data show CDR1 as MNHNS and CDR2 as SASEGT. V dropped 5 bases and J dropped 7; count of bases not matched to a gene: 4. The CDR3 nucleotides are TGTGCCAGCAGTCCCAGCGGGAGGGTCGGGGAGCTGTTTTTT. Amino acid sequence: CASSPSGRVGELFF.